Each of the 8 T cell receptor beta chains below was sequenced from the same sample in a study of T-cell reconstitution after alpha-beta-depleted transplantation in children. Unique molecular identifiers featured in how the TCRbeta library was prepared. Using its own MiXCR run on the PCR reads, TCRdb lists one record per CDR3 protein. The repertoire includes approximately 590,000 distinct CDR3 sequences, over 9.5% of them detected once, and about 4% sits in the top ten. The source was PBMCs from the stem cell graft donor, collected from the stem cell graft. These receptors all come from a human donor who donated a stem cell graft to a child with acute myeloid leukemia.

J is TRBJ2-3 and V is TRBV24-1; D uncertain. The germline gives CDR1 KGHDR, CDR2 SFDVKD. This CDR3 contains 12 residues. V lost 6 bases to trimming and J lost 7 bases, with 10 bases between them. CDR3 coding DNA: TGTGCCACCAGTTCTTATCCAAATACGCAGTATTTT. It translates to CATSSYPNTQYF.

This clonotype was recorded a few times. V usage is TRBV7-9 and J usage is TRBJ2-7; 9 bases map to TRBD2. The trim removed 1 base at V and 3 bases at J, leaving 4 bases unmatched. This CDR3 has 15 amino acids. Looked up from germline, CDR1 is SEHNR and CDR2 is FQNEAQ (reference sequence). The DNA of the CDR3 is TGTGCCAGCAGCTTAGAGTCTAGCGGGAACTACGAGCAGTACTTC. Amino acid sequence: CASSLESSGNYEQYF.

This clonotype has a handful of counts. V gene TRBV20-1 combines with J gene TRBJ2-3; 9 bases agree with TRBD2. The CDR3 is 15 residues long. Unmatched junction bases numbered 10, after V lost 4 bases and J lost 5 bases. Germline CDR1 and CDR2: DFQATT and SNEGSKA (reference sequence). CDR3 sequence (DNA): TGCAGTGCTACCACGACTAGCGGTCTACTAGATACGCAGTATTTT. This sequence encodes CSATTTSGLLDTQYF.

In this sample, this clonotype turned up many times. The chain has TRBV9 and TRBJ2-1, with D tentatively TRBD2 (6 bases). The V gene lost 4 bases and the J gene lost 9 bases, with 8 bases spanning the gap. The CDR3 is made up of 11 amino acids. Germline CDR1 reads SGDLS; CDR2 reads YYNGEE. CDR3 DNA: TGTGCCAGCAGCCGCGGGGTTGAGCAGTTCTTC. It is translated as CASSRGVEQFF.

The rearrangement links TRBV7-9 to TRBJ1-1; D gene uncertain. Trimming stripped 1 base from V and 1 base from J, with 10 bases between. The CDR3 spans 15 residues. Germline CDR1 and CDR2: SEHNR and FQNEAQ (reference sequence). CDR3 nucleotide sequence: TGTGCCAGCAGCTTAGTGTCTGCTTCGAACACTGAAGCTTTCTTT. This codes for CASSLVSASNTEAFF.

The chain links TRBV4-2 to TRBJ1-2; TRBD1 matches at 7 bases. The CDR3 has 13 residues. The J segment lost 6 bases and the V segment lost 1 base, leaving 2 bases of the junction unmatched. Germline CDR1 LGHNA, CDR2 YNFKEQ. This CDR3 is CASSQGTGDGYTF. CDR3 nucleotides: TGTGCCAGCAGCCAAGGTACAGGGGATGGCTACACCTTC.

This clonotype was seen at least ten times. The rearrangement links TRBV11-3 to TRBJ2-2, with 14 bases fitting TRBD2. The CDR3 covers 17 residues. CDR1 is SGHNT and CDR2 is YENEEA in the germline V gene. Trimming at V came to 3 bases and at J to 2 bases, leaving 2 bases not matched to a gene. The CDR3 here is CASSFGTSGSNTGELFF. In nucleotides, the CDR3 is TGTGCCAGCAGCTTTGGGACTAGCGGGAGCAACACCGGGGAGCTGTTTTTT.

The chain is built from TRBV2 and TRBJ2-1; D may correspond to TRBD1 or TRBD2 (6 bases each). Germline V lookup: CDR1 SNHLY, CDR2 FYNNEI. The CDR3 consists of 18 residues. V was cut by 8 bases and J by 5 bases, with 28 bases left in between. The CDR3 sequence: CASGINFGGPPMDNEQFF. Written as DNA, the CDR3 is TGTGCCAGCGGAATCAACTTTGGGGGGCCACCCATGGACAATGAGCAGTTCTTC.